This TCR beta chain was sequenced during a study of shared clonotypes between healthy human individuals. Study-wide points: For naive CD4 cells, 5% to 6.5% of clonotypes were shared across a few donors.

The CDR3 is 12 residues long. Germline V gene sequence: CDR1 MNHNS, CDR2 SASEGT. The germline V and J ends were trimmed by 3 bases and 2 bases, with 5 bases remaining between them. Methods used by the authors: Because ImmunoSEQ provided only junction sequences with no quality scores, the filtering differed. Clones were read by immunoSEQ multiplex PCR, and TCRdb kept only the in-frame ones, dropping some. That table is the source of V, J and clone size, and D and trimming were worked out from the DNA. The sample lists roughly 2,300,000 clones, around 92% occurring once. CD4+ cell separation produced CD45RA+ naive and CD45RA-negative memory subsets. Concerning this clone: The antigen remains undetermined.

This chain uses TRBV6-1 with TRBJ2-7; D is unresolved. Sequencing used naive CD4+ T cells from PBMCs. Stated subset: CD45RA+ positively selected. The clonotype was recovered from a man between 18 and 35 years old in good health. Some clones in this sample may be carry-over from other donors' samples. This CDR3 is CASSEPAYEQYF. The CDR3 coding sequence is TGTGCCAGCAGTGAGCCTGCCTACGAGCAGTACTTC.